Listed below are T cell receptor beta chains from one sample, sequenced in a study of cytomegalovirus exposure and HLA in healthy donors. Assay: immunoSEQ multiplex PCR; the TCRdb copy retains only in-frame clones and omits some. The sample yields about 97,000 clones, roughly a tenth seen once. The sequenced material came from PBMCs. The receptors were sampled from a man aged 50-59 years in good health and CMV-seropositive. CDR3s include the opening cysteine and the closing phenylalanine or tryptophan. D genes are given only for firm matches. For some rows the clone size is stated as once, few or many, or as a class when expanded; others skip it.

cdr3_aa	cdr3_nt	clone_size	v_call	j_call	d_call
CAINPTGQANTEAFF	TGTGCCATCAACCCCACCGGACAGGCAAACACTGAAGCTTTCTTT	few	TRBV10-3	TRBJ1-1	TRBD1
CASSTDRATEAFF	TGTGCCAGCAGCACCGACAGGGCCACTGAAGCTTTCTTT	few	TRBV7-2	TRBJ1-1	TRBD1
CASSGRRYGYTF	TGTGCCAGCAGTGGCAGGAGGTATGGCTACACCTTC	NA	TRBV2	TRBJ1-2	NA
CASSSPSDSTDTQYF	TGCGCCAGCAGCTCCCCTAGCGATAGCACAGATACGCAGTATTTT	NA	TRBV5-1	TRBJ2-3	NA
CASSESLPSSYNSPLHF	TGTGCCAGCAGTGAATCGCTTCCGAGCTCCTATAATTCACCCCTCCACTTT	few	TRBV25-1	TRBJ1-6	NA
CASGQESSGNTIYF	TGTGCCAGCGGCCAAGAATCTTCTGGAAACACCATATATTTT	NA	TRBV14	TRBJ1-3	NA
CASSEGGQPNQPQHF	TGTGCCAGCAGTGAAGGGGGACAGCCGAATCAGCCCCAGCATTTT	few	TRBV2	TRBJ1-5	TRBD1
CASSYSTGDSYEQYF	TGTGCCAGCAGTTACTCGACCGGGGACTCCTACGAGCAGTACTTC	few	TRBV6-6	TRBJ2-7	NA
CASSLRTVRVNEKLFF	TGTGCCAGCAGCCTACGGACAGTTCGGGTTAATGAAAAACTGTTTTTT	NA	TRBV5-6	TRBJ1-4	NA
CASSDPGGENTEAFF	TGCGCCAGCAGTGATCCCGGGGGGGAGAACACTGAAGCTTTCTTT	NA	TRBV10-1	TRBJ1-1	NA
CASSLITGNTEAFF	TGTGCCAGCAGCTTAATTACCGGGAACACTGAAGCTTTCTTT	few	TRBV7-8	TRBJ1-1	NA
CAWSGGGGYTF	TGTGCCTGGAGTGGCGGGGGAGGCTACACCTTC	NA	TRBV30	TRBJ1-2	NA
CASISLGPTGEAFF	TGTGCCAGTATCTCCCTGGGCCCTACGGGGGAAGCTTTCTTT	NA	TRBV19	TRBJ1-1	NA
CATNPGTGNMNTEAFF	TGTGCCACGAACCCAGGGACAGGCAACATGAACACTGAAGCTTTCTTT	few	TRBV4-2	TRBJ1-1	TRBD1
CASSLGPSYNEQFF	TGTGCCAGCAGCTTAGGGCCTTCCTACAATGAGCAGTTCTTC	few	TRBV7-2	TRBJ2-1	NA
CASRIEGLAGSEQYF	TGTGCCAGCAGGATAGAGGGCCTAGCGGGAAGCGAGCAGTACTTC	NA	TRBV2	TRBJ2-7	TRBD2
CASRPGTSSRYEQYF	TGTGCCAGCAGACCCGGGACTAGTAGTAGATACGAGCAGTACTTC	NA	TRBV6-5	TRBJ2-7	TRBD2
CASSSTGSSYEQYF	TGTGCCAGTAGCTCTACAGGGAGCTCCTACGAGCAGTACTTC	many	TRBV19	TRBJ2-7	NA
CASSISPGQGTEAFF	TGTGCCAGCAGCATCTCCCCGGGACAGGGGACTGAAGCTTTCTTT	few	TRBV7-3	TRBJ1-1	TRBD1
CASSLQQGSSYEQYF	TGTGCCAGCAGTTTACAACAGGGGAGCTCCTACGAGCAGTACTTC	NA	TRBV27	TRBJ2-7	TRBD1
CASTLAGTLSLPNEKLFF	TGTGCCAGCACCTTAGCCGGGACACTATCTTTACCTAATGAAAAACTGTTTTTT	few	TRBV28	TRBJ1-4	NA
CAWSNRGSSGNTIYF	TGTGCCTGGAGCAACAGGGGAAGCTCTGGAAACACCATATATTTT	NA	TRBV30	TRBJ1-3	TRBD1
CSATGTSFNEQFF	TGCAGCGCTACCGGGACTAGTTTTAATGAGCAGTTCTTC	NA	TRBV29-1	TRBJ2-1	TRBD2
CASSGRYQETQYF	TGTGCCAGCAGTGGCAGGTACCAAGAGACCCAGTACTTC	few	TRBV7-2	TRBJ2-5	NA
CASNTRKKTQIFGYTF	TGTGCCAGCAATACCCGAAAAAAGACTCAAATCTTCGGCTACACCTTC	NA	TRBV28	TRBJ1-2	NA
CASSFVGGKTDTQYF	TGTGCCAGCAGCTTCGTAGGCGGGAAGACAGATACGCAGTATTTT	many	TRBV7-2	TRBJ2-3	NA
CASSQPARDRTDTQYF	TGCGCCAGCAGCCAACCCGCGCGGGATCGCACAGATACGCAGTATTTT	few	TRBV4-1	TRBJ2-3	NA
CASTTRVYSPLHF	TGTGCCAGCACAACGAGGGTTTATTCACCCCTCCACTTT	NA	TRBV27	TRBJ1-6	NA
CASSFSLQGDYEQYF	TGCGCCAGCAGCTTCTCTCTACAGGGAGACTACGAGCAGTACTTC	NA	TRBV5-1	TRBJ2-7	NA
CAGSWTGNTIYF	TGTGCCGGCAGCTGGACAGGGAACACCATATATTTT	NA	TRBV6-6	TRBJ1-3	TRBD1
CASSWGDRGGTEAFF	TGTGCCAGCAGTTGGGGGGACAGGGGTGGGACTGAAGCTTTCTTT	NA	TRBV2	TRBJ1-1	TRBD1
CASSQDRGRSNEQFF	TGTGCCAGCAGCCAAGACAGGGGTAGGAGCAATGAGCAGTTCTTC	few	TRBV4-2	TRBJ2-1	NA
CASSYSQGTSEKLFF	TGTGCCAGCAGTTACTCGCAGGGGACGAGTGAAAAACTGTTTTTT	few	TRBV6-5	TRBJ1-4	NA
CASSLDGLPYEQYF	TGCGCCAGCAGCTTGGATGGCTTACCATACGAGCAGTACTTC	NA	TRBV5-1	TRBJ2-7	NA
CASSLWGTNEQYF	TGTGCCAGCAGTCTGTGGGGCACAAACGAGCAGTACTTC	few	TRBV5-4	TRBJ2-7	NA
CATSREGRGSDETQYF	TGTGCCACCAGCAGAGAAGGGCGAGGGAGTGATGAGACCCAGTACTTC	few	TRBV15	TRBJ2-5	NA
CASSQGAGDRGYTF	TGTGCCAGCAGCCAAGGGGCAGGGGACAGGGGCTACACCTTC	NA	TRBV7-2	TRBJ1-2	TRBD1
CASSPPSETQYF	TGTGCCAGCAGCCCCCCTAGTGAGACCCAGTACTTC	few	TRBV27	TRBJ2-5	NA
CASIRAGVRDTQYF	TGTGCCAGCATCCGGGCGGGAGTTCGTGATACGCAGTATTTT	NA	TRBV2	TRBJ2-3	TRBD2
CASRSTGGSYEQYF	TGTGCCAGCAGGTCGACAGGGGGCAGCTACGAGCAGTACTTC	few	TRBV5-4	TRBJ2-7	TRBD1
CSVSDWEHGELFF	TGCAGCGTCTCAGATTGGGAGCACGGGGAGCTGTTTTTT	few	TRBV29-1	TRBJ2-2	NA